These 28 T cell receptor beta chains came from one sample sequenced in a study of T cells in Graves' hyperthyroidism and ophthalmopathy. RNA transcripts were the template for amplifying TCR beta CDR3 regions. First-round RT-PCR of the TCR CDR3 relied on the HTBI primer set. TCRdb reanalysed the multiplex PCR reads using MiXCR and keeps one entry per CDR3 protein. The sample lists 250,000 to 300,000 distinct CDR3 sequences, roughly a fifth occurring once. The sequencing input was blood. These receptors originate from a man in his fifties with Graves' ophthalmopathy.

This clonotype turned up a few times. This chain links TRBV9 with TRBJ2-3; 7 nucleotides line up with TRBD2. After removal of 0 bases from V and 2 bases from J, the junction contained 3 bases not matched to a gene. The CDR3 consists of 15 residues. Germline values: CDR1 SGDLS, CDR2 YYNGEE. This CDR3 is CASSVGSGITDTQYF. CDR3 DNA sequence: TGTGCCAGCAGCGTAGGAAGCGGGATCACAGATACGCAGTATTTT. The full variable domain, completed using reference TRBV9 and TRBJ2-3, is DSGVTQTPKHLITATGQRVTLRCSPRSGDLSVYWYQQSLDQGLQFLIQYYNGEERAKGNILERFSAQQFPDLHSELNLSSLELGDSALYFCASSVGSGITDTQYFGPGTRLTVL.

This clonotype appeared a few times. The chain joins TRBV6-1 to TRBJ2-7; TRBD1 or TRBD2 may be the D gene (5 bases each). The CDR3 contains 13 residues. Germline V CDR1 and CDR2: MNHNS, SASEGT. V was shortened by 6 bases and J by 4 bases, with 13 bases between the two germline ends. CDR3 protein: CASSHGAEYEQYF. CDR3 coding DNA: TGTGCCAGCAGCCACGGGGCAGAATACGAGCAGTACTTC.

This clonotype appeared many times. This sequence joins TRBV20-1 and TRBJ1-5, with 10 bases that match TRBD1. Germline assignment: CDR1 DFQATT and CDR2 SNEGSKA (reference sequence). The CDR3 totals 14 residues. V dropped 6 bases and J dropped 8; count of bases not matched to a gene: 10. The CDR3 reads CSAGTGEGWKPQHF. In nucleotides, the CDR3 is TGCAGTGCCGGGACAGGGGAAGGATGGAAGCCCCAGCATTTT.

Many counts were recorded for this clonotype. The chain couples TRBV28 to TRBJ2-7; no definite D call. V dropped 2 bases and J dropped 3 bases, with 5 bases sitting between them. Per the germline V gene, CDR1 is MDHEN and CDR2 is SYDVKM. The CDR3 is 12 amino acids. The CDR3 DNA sequence: TGTGCCAGCAGTTTAACCCACTACGAGCAGTACTTC. It translates to CASSLTHYEQYF. Combining the CDR3 with reference TRBV28 and TRBJ2-7 gives the whole variable domain DVKVTQSSRYLVKRTGEKVFLECVQDMDHENMFWYRQDPGLGLRLIYFSYDVKMKEKGDIPEGYSVSREKKERFSLILESASTNQTSMYLCASSLTHYEQYFGPGTRLTVT.

This clonotype was seen many times. The chain joins TRBV13 to TRBJ2-7; weak D call: TRBD2 (5 bases). Germline CDR1 reads PRHDT; CDR2 reads FYEKMQ (reference sequence). The germline V and J ends were trimmed by 5 bases and 6 bases, with 11 bases remaining between them. The CDR3 covers 12 residues. The CDR3 sequence: CASSLSTSEQYF. CDR3 nucleotide sequence: TGTGCCAGCAGCCTGTCTACTAGCGAGCAGTACTTC.

The chain is built from TRBV12-3 or TRBV12-4 and TRBJ1-6; D is undetermined. This CDR3 is 13 amino acids long. Trimming pared 8 bases from V and 7 bases from J, leaving 12 bases between. CDR3: CASLFSGNSPLHF. The CDR3 nucleotides are TGTGCCAGCCTTTTTTCGGGGAATTCACCCCTCCACTTT.

This clonotype was seen only a few times. A junction boundary mismatches the germline segment, possibly from a read error. This chain joins TRBV30 and TRBJ1-1; unclear D gene. CDR3 size: 15 residues. The germline V gene has CDR1 GTSNPN and CDR2 SVGIG (reference sequence). The CDR3 spells CAWSRSHSGVTKAFF. The CDR3 coding sequence is TGTGCCTGGAGTAGATCCCATAGTGGTGTCACTAAAGCTTTCTTT.

J is TRBJ2-3 and V is TRBV12-3 or TRBV12-4; the D is unclear. The CDR3 consists of 14 residues. V lost 5 bases and J lost 0, with 9 bases in between. CDR3 residues: CASSRDDSTDTQYF. CDR3 bases: TGTGCCAGCAGTCGCGACGATAGCACAGATACGCAGTATTTT.

The V call is TRBV20-1, the J call TRBJ2-3; the D is unclear. CDR1 and CDR2 from the germline V gene are DFQATT and SNEGSKA (reference sequence). The CDR3 has 12 amino acids. Trimming removed 2 bases from V and 8 bases from J, with 11 bases in between. CDR3 sequence (DNA): TGCAGTGCTAGATCCATAGCAACTACGCAGTATTTT. Translated: CSARSIATTQYF.

This clonotype was observed a few times. The chain joins TRBV4-1 to TRBJ2-5; 8 bases match TRBD1. Trimming cost V 4 bases and J 5 bases; bases outside gene matches: 9. This CDR3 is built from 15 residues. CDR1 and CDR2 from the germline V gene are MGHRA and YSYEKL. This chain's CDR3 is CASSPGQGKWETQYF. The CDR3, as DNA: TGCGCCAGCAGCCCTGGACAGGGAAAATGGGAGACCCAGTACTTC.

This CDR3 is CASSPEGGGANVLTF. CDR3 in DNA: TGTGCCAGCAGCCCGGAGGGGGGCGGGGCCAACGTCCTGACTTTC. The genes are TRBV5-8 and TRBJ2-6; perhaps D is TRBD1 or TRBD2 (6 bases each). The V and J ends lost 4 bases and 4 bases respectively, with 12 bases between them. In germline, CDR1 is SGHTS, CDR2 YDEGEE. The CDR3 is 15 residues long.

There are a few counts of this clonotype. The V call is TRBV12-3 or TRBV12-4, the J call TRBJ2-7; the match to TRBD2 covers 9 bases. The CDR3 length is 14 residues. V shed 6 bases, J shed 0 bases, and the junction held 3 bases outside the gene matches. The CDR3: CASRDSGSSYEQYF. The CDR3 region has the DNA TGTGCCAGCAGGGATAGCGGGAGCTCCTACGAGCAGTACTTC.

This clonotype was detected a few times. The chain has TRBV27 and TRBJ2-1; 12 bases agree with TRBD2. CDR1 MNHEY and CDR2 SMNVEV come from the germline V gene (reference sequence). The CDR3 totals 16 residues. Trimming at V came to 3 bases and at J to 6 bases, leaving 6 bases not matched to a gene. The CDR3 nucleotides read TGTGCCAGCAGTTTCCCCCCTAGCGGGAGGGCCAATGAGCAGTTCTTC. Protein product: CASSFPPSGRANEQFF.

This clonotype occurred many times. The genes are TRBV20-1 and TRBJ2-1; D is possibly TRBD1 or TRBD2 (5 bases each). Trimming cost V 7 bases and J 0 bases, with 10 bases left between them. The length of the CDR3 is 13 residues. Germline CDR1 DFQATT, CDR2 SNEGSKA (reference sequence). CDR3 DNA: TGCAGTGAAGGGACCGGCTCCTACAATGAGCAGTTCTTC. It codes for CSEGTGSYNEQFF.

This clonotype came up a few times. The chain couples TRBV20-1 to TRBJ1-6; weak D call: TRBD1 (5 bases). The CDR3 contains 16 residues. Trimming pared 6 bases from V and 8 bases from J, leaving 23 bases between. Germline V gene lookup returns CDR1 DFQATT and CDR2 SNEGSKA (reference sequence). The CDR3 coding sequence is TGCAGTGCCCATAGTTCTCGAGACAGCAGAGATTCACCCCTCCACTTT. Translation gives CSAHSSRDSRDSPLHF.

In this sample, this clonotype turned up many times. This rearrangement joins TRBV3-1 to TRBJ2-7; D uncertain. The CDR3 has 14 amino acids. Trimming left V 4 bases short and J 0 bases short, with 10 bases between. Germline assignment: CDR1 LGHDT and CDR2 YNNKEL (reference sequence). The CDR3, as DNA: TGTGCCAGCAGCCGGGTGGTTTCCTCCTACGAGCAGTACTTC. Protein: CASSRVVSSYEQYF.

This clonotype was picked up many times. The chain is built from TRBV30 and TRBJ1-2; weak D call: TRBD1 (5 bases). V gave up 6 bases and J gave up 1 base, with 6 bases separating them. Germline CDR1 is GTSNPN and CDR2 is SVGIG (reference sequence). The CDR3 is made up of 11 amino acids. The CDR3 loop is CACRVNYGYTF. DNA of the CDR3: TGTGCCTGCAGGGTTAACTATGGCTACACCTTC. Complete variable domain (other parts from reference TRBV30 and TRBJ1-2): SQTIHQWPATLVQPVGSPLSLECTVEGTSNPNLYWYRQAAGRGLQLLFYSVGIGQISSEVPQNLSASRPQDRQFILSSKKLLLSDSGFYLCACRVNYGYTFGSGTRLTVV.

Ten or more counts support this clonotype. The CDR3 sequence is CASSPGQGSLGELFF. For the CDR3, the DNA is TGTGCCAGCAGCCCGGGACAGGGGAGTTTGGGGGAGCTGTTTTTT. The genes are TRBV11-3 and TRBJ2-2, with 10 bases lining up with TRBD1. This CDR3 region has 15 residues. Germline loops: CDR1 SGHNT, CDR2 YENEEA. V lost 5 bases, J lost 8 bases, and 8 bases stayed unmatched.

As concerns this clonotype: Sequence at one end of the junction differs from germline and may be a read error. This chain uses TRBV3-1 with TRBJ2-1; 10 bases agree with TRBD2. This CDR3 contains 15 residues. CDR1 and CDR2 (germline): LGHDT, YNNKEL (reference sequence). The CDR3 DNA sequence: TGTGTCAGCAGCCCACCGGGACTAGCGTACAATGAGCAGTTCTTC. Protein product: CVSSPPGLAYNEQFF.

This clonotype was picked up a small number of times. This chain connects TRBV12-3 or TRBV12-4 to TRBJ2-7; D is perhaps TRBD2 (5 bases). This CDR3 is 14 amino acids long. Trimming stripped 8 bases from V and 2 bases from J, with 16 bases between. CDR3 in amino acids: CASSEAAGPYEQYF. CDR3 sequence (DNA): TGTGCCAGCTCGGAGGCAGCCGGCCCCTACGAGCAGTACTTC.

This clonotype was seen more than once but under ten times. Relative to the germline gene, one junction end is altered; a read error may explain this. The chain joins TRBV2 to TRBJ2-7; D unresolved. The CDR3 extends over 12 amino acids. The germline V gene has CDR1 SNHLY and CDR2 FYNNEI. The CDR3 DNA reads TGTGCCAGCAGGAGGCGGCTCTACGAGCAGTATTTC. It codes for CASRRRLYEQYF.

The chain links TRBV4-2 to TRBJ2-1, with D hard to call. CDR1 LGHNA and CDR2 YNFKEQ come from the germline V gene. V was shortened by 1 base and J by 9 bases, with 4 bases between the two germline ends. The CDR3 covers 11 residues. CDR3 sequence reads: CASSQGGEQFF. The CDR3 DNA sequence: TGTGCCAGCAGCCAAGGAGGTGAGCAGTTCTTC.

The chain joins TRBV7-3 to TRBJ2-6; D remains ambiguous. Germline-derived CDR1 and CDR2 are SGHTA and FQGTGA. V gave up 6 bases and J gave up 4 bases, with 10 bases separating them. The length of the CDR3 is 14 residues. CDR3 nucleotide sequence: TGTGCCAGCAGTCCCAGTTTAGGGGCCAACGTCCTGACTTTC. Protein product: CASSPSLGANVLTF.

The count of this clonotype is one. V usage is TRBV20-1 and J usage is TRBJ2-1; 9 bases align to TRBD2. The CDR3 covers 15 residues. The germline V gene has CDR1 DFQATT and CDR2 SNEGSKA (reference sequence). Germline trimming cut 4 bases from V and 4 bases from J; bases unmatched to any gene: 8. CDR3: CSATPGLAGYNEQFF. The CDR3 DNA is TGCAGTGCTACCCCCGGGCTAGCGGGATACAATGAGCAGTTCTTC.

This clonotype was seen a handful of times. The chain uses TRBV28 and TRBJ1-1; D ambiguous. The V and J ends lost 5 bases and 5 bases respectively, with 15 bases between them. This CDR3 comprises 14 residues. Germline-derived CDR1 and CDR2 are MDHEN and SYDVKM. The chain's CDR3 is CASSLFRPGTEAFF. DNA for the CDR3: TGTGCCAGCAGTCTATTTCGCCCGGGGACTGAAGCTTTCTTT.

This clonotype was recorded many times. J is TRBJ2-1 and V is TRBV7-6; perhaps TRBD1 as D (5 bases). Trimming removed 5 bases at V and 7 bases at J, with 18 bases between. This CDR3 has 15 residues. Germline V gene sequence: CDR1 SGHVS, CDR2 FNYEAQ. The CDR3 loop reads CASSPGAVGVNEQFF. The CDR3 region has the DNA TGTGCCAGCAGCCCGGGTGCGGTAGGGGTTAATGAGCAGTTCTTC.

This clonotype was recorded a few times. V usage is TRBV10-3 and J usage is TRBJ1-5, with TRBD1 as a possible D gene (5 bases). Germline assignment: CDR1 ENHRY and CDR2 SYGVKD. V lost 3 bases and J 5 bases, leaving 11 bases between the germline ends. The CDR3 extends over 14 amino acids. CDR3 in amino acids: CAISEVREDQPQHF. The DNA for the CDR3 is TGTGCCATCAGTGAAGTCAGGGAGGATCAGCCCCAGCATTTT.

There are a few counts of this clonotype. This chain joins TRBV28 and TRBJ1-6; D is uncertain. V shed 2 bases and J shed 6 bases, with 8 bases lying between them. The germline CDR1 and CDR2 sequences are MDHEN and SYDVKM. This CDR3 has 14 amino acids. The DNA of the CDR3 is TGTGCCAGCAGTTTACGTGCGGCTAATTCACCCCTCCACTTT. Its translation is CASSLRAANSPLHF.